A single sample is the source of the 8 T cell receptor beta chains below, sequenced in a study of Graves' ophthalmopathy and Graves' hyperthyroidism. RNA transcripts yielded amplified TCR beta CDR3 regions. First-round RT-PCR employed HTBI primers, with a second-round multiplex PCR after it. TCRdb passed the multiplex PCR reads through MiXCR, listing each CDR3 protein once. The sample yields approximately 500,000 distinct CDR3 sequences, 13% to 15% seen once. The sequenced material came from blood. These receptors originate from a woman in her thirties with Graves' ophthalmopathy.

By its share, this clonotype is medium-sized. V is TRBV29-1 and J is TRBJ1-1, with D perhaps TRBD1 (5 bases). Germline-derived CDR1 and CDR2 are SQVTM and ANQGSEA. Trimming removed 6 bases from V and 7 bases from J, with 18 bases in between. The CDR3 is 13 amino acids. CDR3 sequence reads: CSVEEQEWGEAFF. For the CDR3, the DNA is TGCAGCGTCGAGGAACAGGAGTGGGGTGAAGCTTTCTTT.

At least ten counts were recorded for this clonotype. This chain links TRBV25-1 with TRBJ2-5; 8 bases align to TRBD1. The CDR3 is 15 residues long. CDR1 and CDR2 (germline): MGHDK, SYGVNS. Unmatched junction bases numbered 6, after V lost 1 base and J lost 5 bases. CDR3 sequence: CASSEFRGRGETQYF. The CDR3 bases are TGTGCCAGCAGTGAATTCAGGGGGCGCGGGGAGACCCAGTACTTC.

This clonotype was detected many times. This sequence joins TRBV9 and TRBJ1-2; TRBD1 might be the D (6 bases). Germline lookup yields CDR1 SGDLS and CDR2 YYNGEE. The ends were cut back, 3 bases at V and 2 bases at J, with 14 bases in the middle. CDR3 length: 15 residues. CDR3 sequence (DNA): TGTGCCAGCAGCGGGATGCCAGGGGAGAACTATGGCTACACCTTC. This gives the protein CASSGMPGENYGYTF.

This clonotype came up many times. The chain is built from TRBV16 and TRBJ1-1; 7 positions match TRBD1. The V gene end was trimmed by 4 bases and the J gene end by 6 bases; junction bases not matched to a gene: 5. This CDR3 is built from 13 residues. CDR1 KGHSY and CDR2 FQNENV come from the germline V gene. The CDR3 DNA reads as TGTGCCAGCAGCCCCGTGCAGGGGGCTGAAGCTTTCTTT. This sequence encodes CASSPVQGAEAFF.

The chain carries TRBV6-2 or TRBV6-3 and TRBJ1-2, with D perhaps matching TRBD1 (5 bases). The germline V gene has CDR1 MNHEY and CDR2 SVGEGT. V was shortened by 5 bases and J by 1 base, with 11 bases between the two germline ends. The CDR3 sequence is 14 residues long. CDR3 region: CASSRQTFNYGYTF. CDR3 nucleotides: TGTGCCAGCAGTCGACAGACTTTTAACTATGGCTACACCTTC.

This clonotype was seen many times. The chain links TRBV15 to TRBJ2-7; D is uncertain. This CDR3 comprises 14 residues. V lost 0 bases, J lost 3 bases, and 9 bases lay in between. Per the germline V gene, CDR1 is LNHNV and CDR2 is YYDKDF (reference sequence). The CDR3 spells CATSRDFADYEQYF. The DNA for the CDR3 is TGTGCCACCAGCAGAGATTTTGCGGACTACGAGCAGTACTTC.

At least ten counts were recorded for this clonotype. The chain uses TRBV4-1 and TRBJ2-5; D possibly uses TRBD1 or TRBD2 (5 bases each). Trimming left V 0 bases short and J 2 bases short, with 10 bases between. This CDR3 contains 15 residues. In germline, CDR1 is MGHRA, CDR2 YSYEKL. The chain's CDR3 is CASSQDGTGQETQYF. CDR3 DNA: TGCGCCAGCAGCCAAGATGGGACCGGTCAAGAGACCCAGTACTTC.

This clonotype was detected a few times. The V and J genes are TRBV5-1 and TRBJ2-7, with TRBD1 matching 12 bases. The germline gives CDR1 SGHRS, CDR2 YFSETQ. V lost 0 bases to trimming and J lost 6 bases; unmatched junction nucleotides: 1. The CDR3 consists of 14 residues. The CDR3 coding sequence is TGCGCCAGCAGCTTGGGGGACAGGGGGCCCGAGCAGTACTTC. It encodes CASSLGDRGPEQYF.